The clone carrying this T cell receptor beta chain was counted at least ten times. Its antigen is still unknown. Using its own MiXCR run on the PCR reads, TCRdb lists one record per CDR3 protein. The sample holds tens of thousands of distinct CDR3 sequences, 24% seen once. With RNA at 10%, 30% or 50%, naive CD8 libraries came from roughly 18,000 to 920,000 sorted cells. The data were taken from a study of molecular identifiers for immune sequencing clone quantification. Findings and caveats of the study: Clones with over 20 RNA copies captured over 99% of effector molecules but under 1% of naive ones.

V was clipped by 5 bases and J by 11 bases; unmatched bases: 8. The CDR3 is 12 amino acids. Germline assignment: CDR1 SGHAT and CDR2 FQNNGV. V is TRBV11-2 and J is TRBJ1-1; TRBD1 matches 7 bases. The sequenced sample consisted of naive CD8+ T cells from blood, with Jurkat cell RNA spiked in. Subset meaning: FACS-sorted CD8+CD4-CCR7+CD45RA+ naive T cells. This clonotype was sampled from a human donor in good health. Some libraries in this study had Jurkat cell RNA spiked in. The CDR3 coding sequence is TGTGCCAGCAGCACGACAGGGCTGAAGGCTTTCTTT. It is translated as CASSTTGLKAFF.